The 8 T cell receptor beta chains below come from one sample, sequenced in a study of cytomegalovirus exposure and HLA in healthy donors. Primers: 60 Vbeta forward and 13 Jbeta reverse. Sequencing used immunoSEQ multiplex PCR; TCRdb keeps in-frame clones, though not all of them. The profile covers around 45,000 clones, with 51% appearing a single time and about 6.3% taken by the ten largest. Sequencing was carried out using PBMCs. All receptors derive from a man aged 55 to 69 in good health and CMV-seronegative.

The chain links TRBV9 to TRBJ1-1; no firm D call. The length of the CDR3 is 16 residues. V shed 0 bases and J shed 4 bases, with 16 bases lying between them. Per the germline V gene, CDR1 is SGDLS and CDR2 is YYNGEE. CDR3 in amino acids: CASSVGSRQEATEAFF. As DNA, the CDR3 is TGTGCCAGCAGCGTAGGTTCACGTCAGGAAGCCACTGAAGCTTTCTTT.

As for this clone: At the DNA level, this CDR3 is encoded by other sequences in the same sample as well. The chain recombines TRBV28 with TRBJ1-4; no reliable D call. Trimming removed 3 bases at V and 1 base at J, with 6 bases between. The CDR3 runs 14 residues. Germline values: CDR1 MDHEN, CDR2 SYDVKM. The CDR3 is CASSFRGTNEKLFF. The CDR3 DNA sequence: TGTGCCAGCAGTTTTCGGGGAACTAATGAAAAACTGTTTTTT.

J is TRBJ2-1 and V is TRBV4-2; TRBD2 matches 14 bases. Trimming took 4 bases from V and 8 from J; bases not matched to a gene: 4. The CDR3 runs 15 residues. Germline V CDR1 and CDR2: LGHNA, YNFKEQ. In DNA form, the CDR3 reads TGTGCCAGCAGCCCGACTAGCGGGAGGGTATATGAGCAGTTCTTC. Its protein product is CASSPTSGRVYEQFF.

This clone has a handful of counts. V and J are TRBV29-1 and TRBJ2-5, with 7 nucleotides matching TRBD1. The CDR3 loop spans 15 amino acids. Germline values: CDR1 SQVTM, CDR2 ANQGSEA. Trimming removed 7 bases from V and 4 bases from J; junction bases left unmatched: 15. CDR3 residues: CSAGSRGGFRETQYF. CDR3 nucleotide sequence: TGCAGCGCGGGTAGCCGAGGGGGCTTCCGAGAGACCCAGTACTTC.

The rearrangement uses TRBV7-2 and TRBJ2-1; D ambiguous. The germline CDR1 and CDR2 sequences are SGHTA and FQGNSA. Trimming cost V 2 bases and J 6 bases, with 5 bases left between them. The CDR3 runs to 12 residues. The CDR3 DNA sequence: TGTGCCAGCAGCTTACGGAGCAATGAGCAGTTCTTC. Amino acids: CASSLRSNEQFF.

Only a few counts were recorded for this clone. The rearrangement uses TRBV6-1 and TRBJ1-1, with D perhaps TRBD1 (6 bases). The germline V gene has CDR1 MNHNS and CDR2 SASEGT. The CDR3 has 14 amino acids. Trimming stripped 6 bases from V and 4 bases from J, with 15 bases between. In DNA form, the CDR3 reads TGTGCCAGCAGAGAGGACAGAAGTAGCACTGAAGCTTTCTTT. Amino acid sequence: CASREDRSSTEAFF.

The chain couples TRBV6-9 to TRBJ1-2, with D possibly TRBD1 on 5 matching bases. CDR3 length: 16 residues. The ends were cut back, 4 bases at V and 8 bases at J, with 23 bases in the middle. The germline V gene has CDR1 MNHGY and CDR2 SVAAGI. The CDR3 nucleotides read TGTGCCAGCAGTTCCACACCCGACAAGGGGTTCCCCGGCTACACCTTC. Translation: CASSSTPDKGFPGYTF.

This sequence joins TRBV4-1 and TRBJ1-2; TRBD1 matches at 8 bases. Trimming took 3 bases from V and 4 from J; bases not matched to a gene: 7. The CDR3 is 15 residues long. Germline assignment: CDR1 MGHRA and CDR2 YSYEKL. Here the CDR3 DNA reads TGCGCCAGCAGCCACGGGGACAGGACGGCCTATGGCTACACCTTC. This gives the protein CASSHGDRTAYGYTF.